These 30 T cell receptor beta chains were all obtained from the same sample, sequenced in a study of early T cells in non-severe SARS-CoV-2 infection. TCRdb reprocessed the 5' RACE reads via MiXCR and lists one record per CDR3 protein. The table has 45,000 to 50,000 distinct CDR3 sequences, 6% to 8% seen once. The sequenced sample was whole blood, obtained at baseline. These TCRs come from an adult who was a healthcare worker with PCR-confirmed SARS-CoV-2 infection or an uninfected control (not recorded which).

The rearrangement joins TRBV29-1 to TRBJ1-1; 9 bases match TRBD1. The junction had 10 bases not matched to a gene; V was cut back by 7 bases and J by 4 bases. CDR1 and CDR2 (germline): SQVTM, ANQGSEA. CDR3 length equals 14 residues. CDR3 in DNA: TGCAGCGCCTGTCCGGGGACAGGGATCACTGAAGCTTTCTTT. It is translated as CSACPGTGITEAFF.

This clonotype appeared many times. The chain has TRBV7-9 and TRBJ2-7; the D is unclear. The CDR3 loop spans 13 amino acids. Trimming removed 5 bases at V and 4 bases at J, with 12 bases between. CDR1 and CDR2 from the germline V gene are SEHNR and FQNEAQ (reference sequence). The DNA of the CDR3 is TGTGCCAGCAGCCCCTCGACTTCATACGAGCAGTACTTC. Amino acids: CASSPSTSYEQYF.

The V gene is TRBV6-5, the J gene TRBJ2-3; 7 nucleotides agree with TRBD1. V lost 4 bases to trimming and J lost 2 bases; unmatched junction nucleotides: 6. This CDR3 spans 15 amino acids. Germline values: CDR1 MNHEY, CDR2 SVGAGI. Written as DNA, the CDR3 is TGTGCCAGCAGTTCCTTGACAGGGCCCACAGATACGCAGTATTTT. This sequence encodes CASSSLTGPTDTQYF.

The V and J genes are TRBV20-1 and TRBJ2-7; 9 nucleotides match TRBD1. The germline CDR1 and CDR2 sequences are DFQATT and SNEGSKA (reference sequence). The length of the CDR3 is 14 residues. The V gene end was trimmed by 8 bases and the J gene end by 1 base; junction bases not matched to a gene: 9. The CDR3 sequence: CSTAPTGGSYEQYF. The CDR3 DNA is TGCAGTACCGCACCGACAGGGGGTTCCTACGAGCAGTACTTC.

This chain connects TRBV4-3 to TRBJ2-5, with 12 positions matching TRBD2. J gave up 4 bases and V 4 bases, and 7 bases lay outside the gene matches. Per germline, CDR1 LGHNA and CDR2 YSLEER. The CDR3 has 16 residues. CDR3 bases: TGCGCCAGCAGCCCTAGCGGGAGGGCCCTCTTAGAGACCCAGTACTTC. Amino acid sequence: CASSPSGRALLETQYF.

This clonotype has only a few counts. The chain links TRBV6-4 to TRBJ2-4; 9 positions match TRBD2. This CDR3 has 14 amino acids. V dropped 3 bases and J dropped 9; count of bases not matched to a gene: 6. Germline V gives CDR1 MRHNA, CDR2 SNTAGT. CDR3 in amino acids: CASSERAGGGIQYF. The DNA of the CDR3 is TGTGCCAGCAGTGAGAGAGCGGGAGGAGGCATTCAGTACTTC.

There are a few counts of this clonotype. The chain joins TRBV20-1 to TRBJ2-3, with 8 bases matching TRBD1. Germline lookup yields CDR1 DFQATT and CDR2 SNEGSKA (reference sequence). CDR3 size: 14 residues. V shed 5 bases and J 1 base; nucleotides not matched to a gene: 5. The CDR3 region is CSAPSTGGTDTQYF. CDR3 nucleotide sequence: TGCAGTGCTCCCTCGACAGGGGGCACAGATACGCAGTATTTT.

This clonotype was detected ten times or more. The chain carries TRBV6-1 and TRBJ2-3, with 12 bases identical to TRBD2. This CDR3 region has 17 residues. Germline trimming cut 5 bases from V and 0 bases from J; bases unmatched to any gene: 6. CDR1 MNHNS and CDR2 SASEGT come from the germline V gene. The CDR3 sequence is CASSLTGLAGSTDTQYF. Here the CDR3 DNA reads TGTGCCAGCAGTTTAACCGGACTAGCGGGAAGCACAGATACGCAGTATTTT.

This clonotype was recorded many times. The gene calls are TRBV20-1 and TRBJ2-1; D unclear. Germline values: CDR1 DFQATT, CDR2 SNEGSKA (reference sequence). The CDR3 loop spans 13 amino acids. V shed 2 bases and J shed 8 bases, with 13 bases lying between them. CDR3 nucleotides: TGCAGTGCTAGAAAATCAGCGTCGTATGAGCAGTTCTTC. This gives the protein CSARKSASYEQFF.

This clonotype was counted at least ten times. Its ends do not fully match the called genes, so a read error is possible. This sequence joins TRBV2 and TRBJ1-2; unclear D gene. Germline V gives CDR1 SNHLY, CDR2 FYNNEI. This CDR3 has 14 amino acids. CDR3 sequence (DNA): TGTGCCAGCGGTGATGGGCAATTCAACTATGGCTACACCTTC. It translates to CASGDGQFNYGYTF.

This clonotype has a handful of counts. V is TRBV7-2 and J is TRBJ2-5, with D perhaps matching TRBD2 (6 bases). The CDR3 loop spans 16 amino acids. The V gene lost 1 base and the J gene lost 5 bases, with 17 bases spanning the gap. From germline, CDR1 is SGHTA and CDR2 FQGNSA. In DNA form, the CDR3 reads TGTGCCAGCAGCTTAGGGCTGACGGGGAGGATGGAGACCCAGTACTTC. Amino acids: CASSLGLTGRMETQYF.

Judged by abundance, this clonotype is medium-sized. The V and J genes are TRBV11-2 and TRBJ2-1; maybe TRBD2 (5 bases). Trimming took off 1 base at V and 8 bases at J, with 15 bases between the two ends. The germline V gene has CDR1 SGHAT and CDR2 FQNNGV. CDR3 length equals 15 residues. The CDR3 loop is CASSLAAGSRYEQFF. The CDR3 bases are TGTGCCAGCAGCTTAGCGGCGGGCTCCCGGTATGAGCAGTTCTTC.

This clonotype was detected many times. The chain recombines TRBV19 with TRBJ2-5; 8 nucleotides agree with TRBD1. J lost 2 bases, V lost 9 bases, and 5 bases had no gene match. CDR1 LNHDA and CDR2 SQIVND come from the germline V gene (reference sequence). The CDR3 covers 13 residues. CDR3 region: CASNRGRQETQYF. The DNA for the CDR3 is TGTGCCAGCAACAGGGGGAGGCAAGAGACCCAGTACTTC.

This clonotype came up many times. This chain links TRBV20-1 with TRBJ1-5, with 10 bases fitting TRBD1. Germline CDR1 is DFQATT and CDR2 is SNEGSKA (reference sequence). The trim removed 6 bases at V and 4 bases at J, leaving 6 bases unmatched. The CDR3 has 14 residues. The CDR3 protein is CSAQGQGSNQPQHF. In nucleotides, the CDR3 is TGCAGTGCCCAGGGACAGGGGTCTAATCAGCCCCAGCATTTT.

This clonotype has at least ten counts. This chain joins TRBV18 and TRBJ1-4, with a possible D match to TRBD1 (5 bases). Trimming took 6 bases from V and 4 from J, leaving 15 bases between them. CDR3 length: 15 residues. CDR1 is KGHSH, CDR2 LQKENI, per germline. The CDR3 region has the DNA TGTGCCAGCTCGGCGGAGAGACAGTTTAATGAAAAACTGTTTTTT. It yields the protein CASSAERQFNEKLFF.

This clonotype came up many times. The chain is built from TRBV12-3 or TRBV12-4 and TRBJ1-1, with TRBD1 matching 8 bases. Trimming removed 2 bases from V and 6 bases from J; junction bases left unmatched: 26. The CDR3 is made up of 21 amino acids. CDR3 nucleotides: TGTGCCAGCAGTTTACACATGAGAGGCTTTACAGGACAGGGTATATATGCTGAAGCTTTCTTT. It codes for CASSLHMRGFTGQGIYAEAFF.

This clonotype has ten or more counts. The V gene is TRBV29-1, the J gene TRBJ1-2, with 9 bases identical to TRBD1. The V gene's germline CDR1 is SQVTM and CDR2 ANQGSEA. The CDR3 extends over 12 amino acids. Losses at the gene ends were 6 bases for V and 1 base for J; bases not matched to a gene: 0. CDR3 sequence: CSVTGGNYGYTF. DNA for the CDR3: TGCAGCGTGACAGGGGGTAACTATGGCTACACCTTC.

J is TRBJ1-6 and V is TRBV7-9; D gene uncertain. This CDR3 has 13 residues. Trimming cost V 2 bases and J 8 bases, with 7 bases left between them. Germline V CDR1 and CDR2: SEHNR, FQNEAQ (reference sequence). This CDR3 is CASSLFDDSPLHF. The CDR3 DNA reads as TGTGCCAGCAGCTTATTTGACGATTCACCCCTCCACTTT. Together with reference TRBV7-9 and TRBJ1-6, the CDR3 gives the full variable domain: DTGVSQNPRHKITKRGQNVTFRCDPISEHNRLYWYRQTLGQGPEFLTYFQNEAQLEKSRLLSDRFSAERPKGSFSTLEIQRTEQGDSAMYLCASSLFDDSPLHFGNGTRLTVT.

The V call is TRBV7-2, the J call TRBJ2-7; no clear D gene. CDR1 SGHTA and CDR2 FQGNSA come from the germline V gene. The CDR3 extends over 15 amino acids. V gave up 1 base and J gave up 5 bases, with 15 bases separating them. This chain's CDR3 is CASSLEAGRTHEQYF. The CDR3 DNA follows: TGTGCCAGCAGCTTAGAGGCAGGACGAACCCACGAGCAGTACTTC.

The chain employs TRBV5-4 and TRBJ2-3; D call uncertain. CDR3 length: 17 residues. V lost 0 bases, J lost 0 bases, and 14 bases lay in between. Per the germline V gene, CDR1 is SGHNT and CDR2 is YYREEE (reference sequence). Here the CDR3 DNA reads TGTGCCAGCAGCTTGGGTGCGTCTTCTCCTAGCACAGATACGCAGTATTTT. Residues: CASSLGASSPSTDTQYF. The full variable domain, rest sourced from reference TRBV5-4 and TRBJ2-3, is ETGVTQSPTHLIKTRGQQVTLRCSSQSGHNTVSWYQQALGQGPQFIFQYYREEENGRGNFPPRFSGLQFPNYSSELNVNALELDDSALYLCASSLGASSPSTDTQYFGPGTRLTVL.

This clonotype was found many times. The CDR3 coding sequence is TGTGCCAGCAGTTTCTTCCAAGAGACCCAGTACTTC. This sequence encodes CASSFFQETQYF. The chain is built from TRBV27 and TRBJ2-5; D unclear. The CDR3 extends over 12 amino acids. Trimming shortened V by 3 bases and J by 1 base, and 3 bases separated the two germline ends. In germline, CDR1 is MNHEY, CDR2 SMNVEV (reference sequence).

The sample holds many counts of this clonotype. The chain employs TRBV13 and TRBJ2-3; D unresolved. The length of the CDR3 is 14 residues. Germline V lookup: CDR1 PRHDT, CDR2 FYEKMQ (reference sequence). V shed 4 bases and J shed 4 bases, with 12 bases lying between them. The CDR3 region has the DNA TGTGCCAGCAGCTCCTCTGACCGAGCAGATACGCAGTATTTT. Translated: CASSSSDRADTQYF.

This clonotype is medium-sized in the sample. This chain joins TRBV4-1 and TRBJ2-1; 10 bases line up with TRBD2. V lost 0 bases and J lost 6; bases outside the gene matches: 8. Germline loops: CDR1 MGHRA, CDR2 YSYEKL. This CDR3 is 17 amino acids long. The DNA for the CDR3 is TGCGCCAGCAGCCAAGAAGCCGAGCGGGAGGGTATCAATGAGCAGTTCTTC. It encodes CASSQEAEREGINEQFF.

This clonotype occurred many times. The rearrangement links TRBV18 to TRBJ2-3, with 8 bases identical to TRBD1. This CDR3 is built from 18 residues. Losses at the gene ends were 3 bases for V and 4 bases for J; bases not matched to a gene: 15. The germline CDR1 and CDR2 sequences are KGHSH and LQKENI. The CDR3 reads CASSPYPPRGRGPDTQYF. CDR3 DNA sequence: TGTGCCAGCTCACCTTATCCACCCAGGGGGCGCGGCCCAGATACGCAGTATTTT.

Only a few counts were recorded for this clonotype. The chain employs TRBV9 and TRBJ2-5; 11 bases agree with TRBD2. Germline CDR1 is SGDLS and CDR2 is YYNGEE. After removal of 1 base from V and 3 bases from J, the junction contained 5 bases not matched to a gene. CDR3 length: 16 amino acids. CDR3 DNA sequence: TGTGCCAGCAGCGTACGTGGGACTAGCGGAAAAGAGACCCAGTACTTC. Its translation is CASSVRGTSGKETQYF.

This clonotype was recorded many times. CDR3: CASAVGSAHYEQYF. The CDR3 nucleotides are TGCGCCAGCGCAGTAGGGTCGGCACACTACGAGCAGTACTTC. The J gene is TRBJ2-7, the V gene TRBV5-1; D remains ambiguous. Trimming cost V 7 bases and J 3 bases, with 17 bases left between them. CDR1 is SGHRS, CDR2 YFSETQ, per germline. The CDR3 has 14 residues. Complete variable domain (other parts from reference TRBV5-1 and TRBJ2-7): KAGVTQTPRYLIKTRGQQVTLSCSPISGHRSVSWYQQTPGQGLQFLFEYFSETQRNKGNFPGRFSGRQFSNSRSEMNVSTLELGDSALYLCASAVGSAHYEQYFGPGTRLTVT.

This clonotype was counted at least ten times. The chain is built from TRBV10-3 and TRBJ2-3; weak D call: TRBD2 (6 bases). Trimming stripped 1 base from V and 1 base from J, with 9 bases between. The CDR3 has 15 residues. From germline, CDR1 is ENHRY and CDR2 SYGVKD. Here the CDR3 DNA reads TGTGCCATCAGTGAGTACGGGACTGGCACAGATACGCAGTATTTT. It specifies CAISEYGTGTDTQYF.

This clonotype was observed many times. The chain employs TRBV5-6 and TRBJ1-5, with no clear D. The length of the CDR3 is 15 residues. In germline, CDR1 is SGHDT, CDR2 YYEEEE. V was pared by 1 base and J by 0 bases, with 8 bases between. DNA of the CDR3: TGTGCCAGCAGCTTGTGGCGTTATAGCAATCAGCCCCAGCATTTT. Translated: CASSLWRYSNQPQHF.

This clonotype was detected many times. DNA of the CDR3: TGTGCCAGCAATTGGGCCGCTGGAAACACCATATATTTT. It encodes CASNWAAGNTIYF. This chain uses TRBV28 with TRBJ1-3; D call uncertain. Trimming cost V 7 bases and J 2 bases, with 9 bases left between them. This CDR3 spans 13 amino acids. Germline V lookup: CDR1 MDHEN, CDR2 SYDVKM.

In its sample, this clonotype was seen a few times. V is TRBV28 and J is TRBJ2-3; D is unresolved. The germline V gene encodes CDR1 MDHEN and CDR2 SYDVKM. CDR3 length: 15 residues. V lost 4 bases, J lost 6 bases, and 17 bases lay in between. Here the CDR3 reads CASSSLSRDSDTQYF. In nucleotides, the CDR3 is TGTGCCAGCAGTTCCCTAAGCCGCGACTCTGATACGCAGTATTTT.